This TCR beta chain was obtained from a study of T cell changes during pregnancy in multiple sclerosis. The assay was immunoSEQ multiplex PCR, and TCRdb's table has in-frame clones only and misses some. The sample contains 68,000 or so clones, about 89% of which appear only once. Germline values: CDR1 SEHNR, CDR2 FQNEAQ (reference sequence). This CDR3 spans 15 amino acids. The source material was peripheral blood, sampled in the second trimester of pregnancy. The chain couples TRBV7-9 to TRBJ2-3; 9 nucleotides align to TRBD2. The source of this sequence is a female donor with multiple sclerosis, enrolled in a pregnancy study. CDR3 bases: TGTGCTACAAGCGTAGTAGCGGGGGGCACAGATACGCAGTATTTT. The encoded protein is CATSVVAGGTDTQYF.